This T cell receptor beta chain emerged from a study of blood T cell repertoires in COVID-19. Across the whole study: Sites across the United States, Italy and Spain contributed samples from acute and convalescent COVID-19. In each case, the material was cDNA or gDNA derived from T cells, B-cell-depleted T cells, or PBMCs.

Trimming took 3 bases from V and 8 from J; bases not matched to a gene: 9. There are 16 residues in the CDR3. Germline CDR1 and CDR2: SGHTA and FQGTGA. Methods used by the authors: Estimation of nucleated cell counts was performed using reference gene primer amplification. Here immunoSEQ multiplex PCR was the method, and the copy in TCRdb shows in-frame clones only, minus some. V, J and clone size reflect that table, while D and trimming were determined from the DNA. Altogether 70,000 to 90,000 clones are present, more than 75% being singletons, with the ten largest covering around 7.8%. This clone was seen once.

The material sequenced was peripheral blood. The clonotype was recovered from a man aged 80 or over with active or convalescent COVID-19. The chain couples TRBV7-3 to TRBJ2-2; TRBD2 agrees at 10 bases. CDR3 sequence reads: CASSFVSGRAGGELFF. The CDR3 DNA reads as TGTGCCAGCAGCTTCGTGAGCGGGAGGGCCGGTGGGGAGCTGTTTTTT.